This T cell receptor beta chain was captured by sequencing in a study of cytomegalovirus exposure and HLA in healthy donors. Overall study results and limits: A list of approximately 160 TCR beta chains associated with cytomegalovirus was given.

Produced via immunoSEQ multiplex PCR; TCRdb's table is partial and in-frame only. This repertoire shows about 220,000 clones, about 91% found once; its top ten account for approximately 2.9%. Remarks on this clone: Its antigen is unidentified.

This CDR3 is built from 17 residues. Unmatched junction bases numbered 16, after V lost 4 bases and J lost 5 bases. Germline V lookup: CDR1 SGHAT, CDR2 FQDESV (reference sequence). The sample comprised PBMCs. The sequence came from a young woman in good health and CMV-seronegative. This chain links TRBV11-1 with TRBJ2-7, with TRBD1 identical over 8 bases. The CDR3 region is CASSYRGAGALLDEQYF. The CDR3 bases are TGTGCCAGCAGCTACAGGGGGGCCGGGGCCCTCTTGGACGAGCAGTACTTC.